Detailed here is one T cell receptor (beta chain). Its antigen is not identified. Germline V gene lookup returns CDR1 SGHNT and CDR2 YYREEE (reference sequence). The CDR3 length is 19 residues. J lost 0 bases, V lost 4 bases, and 12 bases had no gene match. Primers: 60 Vbeta forward and 13 Jbeta reverse. In the authors' methods: An analysis performed later counted roughly 80 million unique TCR beta chains (around 11 million of them shared). Here immunoSEQ multiplex PCR was the method, and the copy in TCRdb shows in-frame clones only, minus some. The DNA was the basis for D and trimming; V, J and clone size are from that table. The data contain some 180,000 clones, 84% of them seen just once; the ten biggest clones take up around 1.2%. This entry is derived from a study of cytomegalovirus exposure and HLA in healthy donors. Study-wide results and caveats: Based on reports, TCR beta sequences accurately predicted HLA-A and HLA-B alleles for most subjects. Analysis was carried out at a later point, and it linked a missense DCLRE1C variant to TCR beta V- and J-gene trimming.

The chain has TRBV5-4 and TRBJ2-3, with 12 bases that match TRBD2. The sequence was obtained from a girl aged 2 to 10 in good health and CMV-seropositive. Sample: PBMCs. The CDR3 spells CASSLLAGGTFSSTDTQYF. The CDR3 DNA reads TGTGCCAGCAGCCTACTAGCGGGGGGCACATTCTCTAGCACAGATACGCAGTATTTT.